A single sample is the source of the 22 T cell receptor beta chains below, sequenced in a study of blood T cell repertoires in COVID-19. Sequencing used immunoSEQ multiplex PCR; TCRdb keeps in-frame clones, though not all of them. The sample has fewer than 200,000 clones, about 86% seen once. Sequences were obtained from PBMCs or T cells enriched from blood (not recorded which). These receptors all come from a woman in her thirties or forties in a cohort exposed to, infected with or recovered from COVID-19 (not recorded which).

The CDR3, as DNA: TGTGCCAGCAGCCAAGGGTGGGACAGGGTCACTGAAGCTTTCTTT. Amino acid sequence: CASSQGWDRVTEAFF. The gene calls are TRBV3-1 (or the pseudogene TRBV3-2) and TRBJ1-1; TRBD1 aligns across 9 bases. The germline V gene has CDR1 LGHDT and CDR2 YNNKEL (reference sequence). V lost 1 base to trimming and J lost 4 bases; unmatched junction nucleotides: 4. CDR3 size: 15 residues.

The rearrangement uses TRBV27 and TRBJ2-5; TRBD1 matches 9 bases. The CDR3 covers 14 residues. The junction had 9 bases not matched to a gene; V was cut back by 6 bases and J by 7 bases. Looked up from germline, CDR1 is MNHEY and CDR2 is SMNVEV (reference sequence). The CDR3 is CASRLRQGETTQYF. The DNA for the CDR3 is TGTGCCAGCAGACTTAGACAGGGGGAGACGACCCAGTACTTC.

V and J are TRBV19 and TRBJ2-5; 7 bases are shared with TRBD2. Looked up from germline, CDR1 is LNHDA and CDR2 is SQIVND (reference sequence). The CDR3 loop spans 15 amino acids. V shed 3 bases, J shed 4 bases, and the junction held 8 bases outside the gene matches. In nucleotides, the CDR3 is TGTGCCAGTAGTATGAATGGCGGGGGTACAGAGACCCAGTACTTC. Translation gives CASSMNGGGTETQYF.

CDR3 sequence reads: CASSPDRGTDTQYF. In nucleotides, the CDR3 is TGTGCCAGCAGCCCGGACAGGGGCACAGATACGCAGTATTTT. V is TRBV7-6 and J is TRBJ2-3; 8 bases are a match to TRBD1. Germline trimming cut 5 bases from V and 1 base from J; bases unmatched to any gene: 2. Germline assignment: CDR1 SGHVS and CDR2 FNYEAQ. The CDR3 covers 14 residues.

The chain recombines TRBV10-3 with TRBJ2-1; TRBD2 might be the D (7 bases). Trimming removed 8 bases from V and 2 bases from J, with 19 bases in between. CDR3 length: 16 residues. CDR1 and CDR2 (germline): ENHRY, SYGVKD. The CDR3 region has the DNA TGTGCCATCGGAGGGGGGGACGTCAGAGCCTACAATGAGCAGTTCTTC. This codes for CAIGGGDVRAYNEQFF.

The chain is built from TRBV6-2 or TRBV6-3 and TRBJ2-7; tentatively, D is TRBD1 (6 bases). The CDR3 is 14 residues long. V was trimmed by 2 bases and J by 3 bases, leaving 11 bases between them. Germline V gene sequence: CDR1 MNHEY, CDR2 SVGEGT. The CDR3: CASSYPGVGYEQYF. The CDR3 DNA follows: TGTGCCAGCAGTTACCCAGGGGTGGGCTACGAGCAGTACTTC.

The gene calls are TRBV27 and TRBJ1-1; no clear D gene. The CDR3 spans 13 residues. Germline loops: CDR1 MNHEY, CDR2 SMNVEV (reference sequence). The V and J ends lost 3 bases and 5 bases respectively, with 10 bases between them. The CDR3 is CASSFSGETEAFF. The CDR3 DNA follows: TGTGCCAGCAGTTTCTCTGGGGAGACTGAAGCTTTCTTT.

The chain uses TRBV7-9 and TRBJ2-5, with 7 nucleotides matching TRBD1. Germline V lookup: CDR1 SEHNR, CDR2 FQNEAQ (reference sequence). V shed 0 bases, J shed 5 bases, and the junction held 3 bases outside the gene matches. The CDR3 contains 14 residues. CDR3 residues: CASSLAGGRETQYF. The CDR3 DNA follows: TGTGCCAGCAGCTTAGCAGGGGGCAGGGAGACCCAGTACTTC. Supplemented by reference TRBV7-9 and TRBJ2-5, the full variable domain reads DTGVSQNPRHKITKRGQNVTFRCDPISEHNRLYWYRQTLGQGPEFLTYFQNEAQLEKSRLLSDRFSAERPKGSFSTLEIQRTEQGDSAMYLCASSLAGGRETQYFGPGTRLLVL.

Only a few counts were recorded for this clone. This chain joins TRBV6-4 and TRBJ2-3; 11 positions match TRBD2. CDR3 length: 16 residues. Trimming cost V 0 bases and J 4 bases; bases outside gene matches: 3. The V gene's germline CDR1 is MRHNA and CDR2 SNTAGT. The CDR3 sequence is CASSDSASGGSDTQYF. The CDR3 coding sequence is TGTGCCAGCAGTGACTCGGCTAGCGGGGGGTCAGATACGCAGTATTTT.

This rearrangement joins TRBV2 to TRBJ1-5, with 7 bases aligning to TRBD1. V lost 3 bases and J lost 6; bases outside the gene matches: 11. Germline CDR1 and CDR2: SNHLY and FYNNEI. The length of the CDR3 is 16 residues. CDR3 in amino acids: CASSEMAGGFPQPQHF. In DNA, the CDR3 is TGTGCCAGCAGTGAGATGGCAGGGGGTTTCCCTCAGCCCCAGCATTTT.

The rearrangement uses TRBV12-3 or TRBV12-4 and TRBJ1-5; D is uncertain. The germline V and J ends were trimmed by 6 bases and 6 bases, with 12 bases remaining between them. The CDR3 has 13 residues. The CDR3 here is CASRISSGQPQHF. CDR3 nucleotides: TGTGCCAGCAGGATAAGCTCGGGTCAGCCCCAGCATTTT.

In its sample, this clone was seen a few times. CDR3 sequence (DNA): TGTGCCAGCAGCTTCAGGGTAGGCAATCAGCCCCAGCATTTT. Translation gives CASSFRVGNQPQHF. The gene calls are TRBV7-8 and TRBJ1-5, with D maybe TRBD1 (5 bases). Deletions cut 3 bases from V and 2 bases from J, with 8 bases between. CDR3 size: 14 residues. Germline CDR1 is SGHVS and CDR2 is FQNEAQ. Together with reference TRBV7-8 and TRBJ1-5, the CDR3 gives the full variable domain: GAGVSQSPRYKVAKRGQDVALRCDPISGHVSLFWYQQALGQGPEFLTYFQNEAQLDKSGLPSDRFFAERPEGSVSTLKIQRTQQEDSAVYLCASSFRVGNQPQHFGDGTRLSIL.

The chain employs TRBV24-1 and TRBJ2-7, with TRBD2 as a possible D gene (7 bases). The V gene lost 3 bases and the J gene lost 2 bases, with 16 bases spanning the gap. The CDR3 covers 16 residues. CDR1 and CDR2 (germline): KGHDR, SFDVKD. The CDR3 DNA sequence: TGTGCCACCAGTGATCCCCGAGGGGGGGCCCCCTACGAGCAGTACTTC. This sequence encodes CATSDPRGGAPYEQYF.

The rearrangement joins TRBV4-1 to TRBJ1-2; 9 nucleotides match TRBD1. The germline V gene has CDR1 MGHRA and CDR2 YSYEKL. J gave up 4 bases and V 4 bases, and 13 bases lay outside the gene matches. This CDR3 contains 17 residues. The DNA of the CDR3 is TGCGCCAGCAGCCCAAAGTCGGGACAGGGAAGCTTCTATGGCTACACCTTC. Residues: CASSPKSGQGSFYGYTF.

The rearrangement links TRBV11-2 to TRBJ1-4, with D perhaps TRBD1 (6 bases). Trimming stripped 5 bases from V and 8 bases from J, with 15 bases between. Germline V gene data show CDR1 as SGHAT and CDR2 as FQNNGV. CDR3 length: 14 residues. The CDR3, as DNA: TGTGCCAGCAGCCGGACAGATTGGGGGGAAAAACTGTTTTTT. Translating gives CASSRTDWGEKLFF.

In this sample, this clone turned up a few times. The V gene is TRBV7-8, the J gene TRBJ2-7; D is perhaps TRBD2 (5 bases). Between the trimmed V and J ends, which lost 0 bases and 4 bases, there was a span of 19 bases. This CDR3 contains 17 residues. Germline CDR1 is SGHVS and CDR2 is FQNEAQ. The CDR3 sequence is CASSLATLAEPSYEQYF. The CDR3 nucleotides read TGTGCCAGCAGCTTAGCGACCCTAGCAGAGCCTTCGTACGAGCAGTACTTC.

The chain uses TRBV27 and TRBJ2-2; tentative D call: TRBD2 (5 bases). CDR1 is MNHEY, CDR2 SMNVEV, per germline (reference sequence). The length of the CDR3 is 15 residues. Trimming stripped 0 bases from V and 5 bases from J, with 10 bases between. The CDR3 spells CASSLSPPGTGELFF. CDR3 in DNA: TGTGCCAGCAGTTTATCCCCGCCGGGAACCGGGGAGCTGTTTTTT.

The chain recombines TRBV5-5 with TRBJ2-7, with a possible D match to TRBD1 (6 bases). From germline, CDR1 is SGHKS and CDR2 YYEKEE (reference sequence). Trimming took off 4 bases at V and 6 bases at J, with 17 bases between the two ends. The CDR3 runs 14 residues. CDR3 sequence (DNA): TGTGCCAGCAGCCCGAGGGACAATAAGGCCGAGCAGTACTTC. It encodes CASSPRDNKAEQYF.

The rearrangement joins TRBV27 to TRBJ1-2; tentative D call: TRBD1 (6 bases). The V end lost 5 bases, the J end lost 7 bases, and 26 bases lay between the germline ends. Germline loops: CDR1 MNHEY, CDR2 SMNVEV (reference sequence). This CDR3 is 17 amino acids long. This CDR3 reads CASSPIDRSDRLFGYTF. As DNA, the CDR3 is TGTGCCAGCAGTCCGATCGACAGGTCCGACCGGCTTTTTGGCTACACCTTC.

The rearrangement uses TRBV11-2 and TRBJ1-2; 7 bases match TRBD1. The CDR3 length is 15 residues. J was trimmed by 6 bases and V by 0 bases; bases with no gene match: 7. CDR1 is SGHAT and CDR2 is FQNNGV in the germline V gene. CDR3 nucleotides: TGTGCCAGCAGCTTAGATTGGGGAACAGGGGATGGCTACACCTTC. As protein: CASSLDWGTGDGYTF.

This chain's CDR3 is CASSLRGESYEQYF. CDR3 in DNA: TGTGCCAGCAGTTTAAGGGGTGAGTCCTACGAGCAGTACTTC. The gene calls are TRBV28 and TRBJ2-7; perhaps TRBD1 as D (5 bases). Trimming left V 2 bases short and J 1 base short, with 9 bases between. CDR1 is MDHEN and CDR2 is SYDVKM in the germline V gene. This CDR3 has 14 residues.

The chain is built from TRBV3-1 (or the pseudogene TRBV3-2) and TRBJ2-1; 7 nucleotides agree with TRBD2. Germline V gene data show CDR1 as LGHDT and CDR2 as YNNKEL (reference sequence). The CDR3 totals 14 residues. Germline trimming cut 6 bases from V and 4 bases from J; bases unmatched to any gene: 6. CDR3: CASRAGEWYNEQFF. CDR3 bases: TGTGCCAGCAGGGCGGGAGAATGGTACAATGAGCAGTTCTTC.